This is a list of T cell receptor beta chains from one sample in a study of T cell repertoires in cytomegalovirus infection. TCRdb ran MiXCR on the reads and lists one entry per CDR3 protein. The table lists around 170,000 distinct CDR3 sequences, approximately 15% of them singletons. The sequenced sample was PBMCs. These receptors were collected from a human donor in good health (CMV status not recorded). Some clones in this sample may be carry-over from other donors' samples. Each CDR3 is given with its conserved first and last residue. Size is stated for part of the rows, as once, few or many counts, or as a class when the clone is expanded.

>few|TRBV7-2|TRBJ2-1
CASSLTRESVAGVGQFF
>few|TRBV11-2|TRBJ1-2
CASSFAYRGYGYTF
>many|TRBV28|TRBJ1-2
CASRIGTAEIRYGYTF
>few|TRBV29-1|TRBJ1-1
CSVVQGKVQGEAFF
>-|TRBV28|TRBJ2-7
CASSLEAGRIYEQYF
>-|TRBV7-2|TRBJ2-3
CASRKTGCTDTQYF
>-|TRBV5-1|TRBJ2-2
CASRPGSGGELFF
>-|TRBV23-1|TRBJ2-7
CASSQLLTSGRRTDGYEQYF
>few|TRBV5-1|TRBJ1-1
CASSLDRGNAEAFF
>few|TRBV29-1|TRBJ2-1
CSVRLAGRSSYNEQFF
>few|TRBV6-1|TRBJ2-1
CASRTPGRGGFNEQFF
>-|TRBV29-1|TRBJ1-2
CSVRFRNYGYTF
>many|TRBV10-3|TRBJ2-1
CAISESSAQRVSYNEQFF
>many|TRBV7-9|TRBJ1-1
CASSLQQGARDEAFF
>many|TRBV4-1|TRBJ2-7
CASTLRVSGGAGEQYF
>few|TRBV7-6|TRBJ2-2
CASSLSAGKAGELFF